The present TCR beta chain was sequenced within a study of cytomegalovirus exposure and HLA in healthy donors. The CDR3 runs to 13 residues. Trimming stripped 3 bases from V and 2 bases from J, with 9 bases between. Germline assignment: CDR1 SGHDT and CDR2 YYEEEE. All the people who gave samples were healthy bone marrow donors. The PCR made use of 60 Vbeta and 13 Jbeta primers. Here immunoSEQ multiplex PCR was the method, and the copy in TCRdb shows in-frame clones only, minus some. The sample has around 280,000 clones; 70% to 90% are singletons. This sequence joins TRBV5-6 and TRBJ2-7; D is unresolved. The sequenced sample was PBMCs. The TCR originated in a woman between 18 and 29 years old in good health and CMV-seronegative. In DNA form, the CDR3 reads TGTGCCAGCAGCTCCACAGTTACCTACGAGCAGTACTTC. Its protein product is CASSSTVTYEQYF. Together with reference TRBV5-6 and TRBJ2-7, the CDR3 gives the full variable domain: DAGVTQSPTHLIKTRGQQVTLRCSPKSGHDTVSWYQQALGQGPQFIFQYYEEEERQRGNFPDRFSGHQFPNYSSELNVNALLLGDSALYLCASSSTVTYEQYFGPGTRLTVT.